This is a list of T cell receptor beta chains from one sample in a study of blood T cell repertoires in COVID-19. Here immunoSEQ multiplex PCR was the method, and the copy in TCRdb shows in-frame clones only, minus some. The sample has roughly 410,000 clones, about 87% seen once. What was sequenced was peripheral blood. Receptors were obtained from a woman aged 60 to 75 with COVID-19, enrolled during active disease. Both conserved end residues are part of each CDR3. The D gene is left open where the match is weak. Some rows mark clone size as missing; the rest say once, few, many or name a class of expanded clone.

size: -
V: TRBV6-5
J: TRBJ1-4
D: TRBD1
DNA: TGTGCCAGCAGGGCCCCGGGACAGGGTAATGAAAAACTGTTTTTT
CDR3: CASRAPGQGNEKLFF

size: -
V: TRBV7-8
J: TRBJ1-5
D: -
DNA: TGTGCCAGCAGCTTGGTTGACAGGCAGCCCCAGCATTTT
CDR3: CASSLVDRQPQHF

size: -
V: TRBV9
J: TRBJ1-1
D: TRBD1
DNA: TGTGCCAGCAGCGACGGGGACAGGGCTGCTTTCTTT
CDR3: CASSDGDRAAFF

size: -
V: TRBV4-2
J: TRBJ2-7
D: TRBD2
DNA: TGTGCCAGCAGCCAAGAGGGTAGCGGGGGGTCCTACGAGCAGTACTTC
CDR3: CASSQEGSGGSYEQYF

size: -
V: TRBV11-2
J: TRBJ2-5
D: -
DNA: TGTGCCAGCAGCTTAGCGGCGACCCCAGGAGAGACCCAGTACTTC
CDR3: CASSLAATPGETQYF

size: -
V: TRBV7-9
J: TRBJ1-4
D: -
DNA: TGTGCCAGCAGCCCCGCGAATGAAAAACTGTTTTTT
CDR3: CASSPANEKLFF

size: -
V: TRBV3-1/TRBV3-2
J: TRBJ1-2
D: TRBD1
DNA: TGTGCCAGCAGCCAAGCCGGGACAGGCTATGGCTACACCTTC
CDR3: CASSQAGTGYGYTF

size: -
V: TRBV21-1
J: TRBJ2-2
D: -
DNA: TGTGCCAGCAGCGAAGTAGGCCCGCCACGGGACACCGGGGAGCTGTTTTTT
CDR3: CASSEVGPPRDTGELFF

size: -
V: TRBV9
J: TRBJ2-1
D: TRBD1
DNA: TGTGCCAGCAGCAAACAAGGGACAGGGCACAATGAGCAGTTCTTC
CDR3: CASSKQGTGHNEQFF

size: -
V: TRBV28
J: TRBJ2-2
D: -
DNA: TGTGCCAGCAGCCACCCCGTTGGGACAAACACCGGGGAGCTGTTTTTT
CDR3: CASSHPVGTNTGELFF

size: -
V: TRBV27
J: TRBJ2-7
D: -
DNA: TGTGCCAGCAGTTCAGACAGAAAATACGAGCAGTACTTC
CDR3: CASSSDRKYEQYF

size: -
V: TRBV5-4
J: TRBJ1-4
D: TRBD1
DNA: TGTGCCAGCAGTAAAGGAGGGGGCTATGAAAAACTGTTTTTT
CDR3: CASSKGGGYEKLFF

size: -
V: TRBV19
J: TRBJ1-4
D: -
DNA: TGTGCCAGTAGTATAGGAAACAGGGTGGGAGAAAAACTGTTTTTT
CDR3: CASSIGNRVGEKLFF

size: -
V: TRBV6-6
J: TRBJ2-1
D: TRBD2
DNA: TGTGCCAGCAGCCGACTGGCTAGCGGGGGGGATGGGAAATACAATGAGCAGTTCTTC
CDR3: CASSRLASGGDGKYNEQFF

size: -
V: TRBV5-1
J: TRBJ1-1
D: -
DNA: TGCGGTTGCGGTCGATTCGGGGGCACTGAAGCTTTCTTT
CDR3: CGCGRFGGTEAFF

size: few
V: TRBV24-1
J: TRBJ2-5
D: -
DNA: TGTGCCACCAGTGTGGCAGGGCCTCAAGAGACCCAGTACTTC
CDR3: CATSVAGPQETQYF

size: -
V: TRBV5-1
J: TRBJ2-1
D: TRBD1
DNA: TGCGCCAGCCAGGGGGCGAACTCCTACAATGAGCAGTTCTTC
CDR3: CASQGANSYNEQFF

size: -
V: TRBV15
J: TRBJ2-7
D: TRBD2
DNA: TGTGCCACCAGCAGTAGACTAGCGGGGCCCTCCTACGAGCAGTACTTC
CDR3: CATSSRLAGPSYEQYF

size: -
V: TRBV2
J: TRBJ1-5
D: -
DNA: TGTGCCAGCGGGAGGAGTTCCAATCAGCCCCAGCATTTT
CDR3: CASGRSSNQPQHF

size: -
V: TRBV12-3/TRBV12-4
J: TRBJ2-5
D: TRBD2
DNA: TGTGCCAGCAGGAGTAGCGGGGCGGAGACCCAGTACTTC
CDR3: CASRSSGAETQYF

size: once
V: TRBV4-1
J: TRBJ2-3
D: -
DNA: TGCGCCAGCAGCCAAGGGTGGGGGGGCACAGATACGCAGTATTTT
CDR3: CASSQGWGGTDTQYF

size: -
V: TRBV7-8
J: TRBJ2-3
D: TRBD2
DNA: TGTGCCAGCAGCTTAATGAGCGGGGGCTCCTTGGCAGATACGCAGTATTTT
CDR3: CASSLMSGGSLADTQYF

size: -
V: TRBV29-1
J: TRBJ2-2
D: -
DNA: TGCAGCGTTGAGTGGATGGGCCGCCCAAAGAACGGGGAGCTGTTTTTT
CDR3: CSVEWMGRPKNGELFF

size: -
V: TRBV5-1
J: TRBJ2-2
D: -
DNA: TGCGCCAGCAGCGGCCGGGAGCTGAACACCGGGGAGCTGTTTTTT
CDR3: CASSGRELNTGELFF

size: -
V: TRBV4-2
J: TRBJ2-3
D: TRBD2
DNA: TGTGCCAGCAGCGCAAGGCGACTAGCGGGGGCTCGCACAGATACGCAGTATTTT
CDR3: CASSARRLAGARTDTQYF

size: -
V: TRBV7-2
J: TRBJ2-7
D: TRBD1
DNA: TGTGCCAGCAGCATGGGACAGGTTTACTACGAGCAGTACTTC
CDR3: CASSMGQVYYEQYF

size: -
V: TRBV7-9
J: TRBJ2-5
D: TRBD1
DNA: TGTGCCAGCAGTTGGGACAGGACCCGACAAGAGACCCAGTACTTC
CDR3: CASSWDRTRQETQYF

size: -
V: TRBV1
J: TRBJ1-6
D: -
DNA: TGCACCAGCAGCCAAGATCTGCCAGGGGATAATTCACCCCTCCACTTT
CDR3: CTSSQDLPGDNSPLHF

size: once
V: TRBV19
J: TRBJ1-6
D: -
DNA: TGTGCCAGTAATCTACAGGGCTATAATTCACCCCTCCACTTT
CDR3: CASNLQGYNSPLHF

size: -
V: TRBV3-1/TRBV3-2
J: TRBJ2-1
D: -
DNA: TGTGCCAGCAGCCAGGGCCAGGGAACGTACAATGAGCAGTTCTTC
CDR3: CASSQGQGTYNEQFF

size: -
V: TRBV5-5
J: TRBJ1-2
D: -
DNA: TGTGCCAGCAGCTTGTCTTTGGGGGAGGCCTATGGCTACACCTTC
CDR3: CASSLSLGEAYGYTF

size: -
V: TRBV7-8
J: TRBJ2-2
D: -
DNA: TGTGCCAGCATGACCACAGGTGTCTCGAACACCGGGGAGCTGTTTTTT
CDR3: CASMTTGVSNTGELFF

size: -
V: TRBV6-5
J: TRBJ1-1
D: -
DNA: TGTGCCAGCAGTTACTCGAATACAGGGACCTATGGGGCTTTCTTT
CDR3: CASSYSNTGTYGAFF

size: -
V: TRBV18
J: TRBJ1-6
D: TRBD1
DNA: TGTGCCAGCTCACCCAGGGGGCTGGAGAATTCACCCCTCCACTTT
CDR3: CASSPRGLENSPLHF

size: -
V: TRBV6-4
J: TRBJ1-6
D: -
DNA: TGTGCCAGCAGTGACAGCCCGCATTCACCCCTCCACTTT
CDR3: CASSDSPHSPLHF

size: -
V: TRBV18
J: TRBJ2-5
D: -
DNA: TGTGCCAGCTCACCTTGGACAGCGAAGCCTGAAACCCAGTACTTC
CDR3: CASSPWTAKPETQYF

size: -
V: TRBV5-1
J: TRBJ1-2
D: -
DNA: TGCGCCAGCAGCTTGGGGACTCAGGGGTTTGGCTACACCTTC
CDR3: CASSLGTQGFGYTF

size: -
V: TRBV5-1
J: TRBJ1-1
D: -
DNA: TGCGCCAGCAGCCGTTCTGAGGGCATGAACACTGAAGCTTTCTTT
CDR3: CASSRSEGMNTEAFF

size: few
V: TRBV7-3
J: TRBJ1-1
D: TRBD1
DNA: TGTGCCAGGGGTCCACAGGGGGCCCCGAACACTGAAGCTTTCTTT
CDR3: CARGPQGAPNTEAFF

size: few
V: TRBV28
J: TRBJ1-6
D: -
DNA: TGTGCCAGCAGTGCCACTCTGAATTATAATTCACCCCTCCACTTT
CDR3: CASSATLNYNSPLHF

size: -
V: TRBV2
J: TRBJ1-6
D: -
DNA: TGTGCCAGCAGTGTCCCCGGTAATAATTCACCCCTCCACTTT
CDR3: CASSVPGNNSPLHF

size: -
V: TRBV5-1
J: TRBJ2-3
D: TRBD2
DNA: TGCGCCAGCAGCCGGGCCCACCTCCTAGCGGGGGGGCAAGGGTCCACAGATACGCAGTATTTT
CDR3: CASSRAHLLAGGQGSTDTQYF

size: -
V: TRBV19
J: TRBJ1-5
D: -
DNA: TGTGCCAGTAGTATGAGGAGTAGCAATCAGCCCCAGCATTTT
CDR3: CASSMRSSNQPQHF

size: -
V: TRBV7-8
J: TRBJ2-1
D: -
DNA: TGTGCCAGCAGCTTAGAAATGGAGAGCTCCTACAATGAGCAGTTCTTC
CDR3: CASSLEMESSYNEQFF

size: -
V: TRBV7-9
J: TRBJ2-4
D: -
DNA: TGTGCCAGCAGCTCGGACGTAGCGGGACAGTTACGGCGCATTCAGTACTTC
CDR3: CASSSDVAGQLRRIQYF

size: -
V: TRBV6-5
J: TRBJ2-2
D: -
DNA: TGTGCCAGCAGGCCCGGACTGACGAACACCGGGGAGCTGTTTTTT
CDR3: CASRPGLTNTGELFF

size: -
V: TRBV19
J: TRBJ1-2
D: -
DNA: TGTGCCAGTATCCCCGGGAACAGACCGTATGGCTACACCTTC
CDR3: CASIPGNRPYGYTF

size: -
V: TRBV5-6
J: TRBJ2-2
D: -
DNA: TGTGCCAGCAGCTTGGTCGATAGGAACACCGGGGAGCTGTTTTTT
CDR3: CASSLVDRNTGELFF

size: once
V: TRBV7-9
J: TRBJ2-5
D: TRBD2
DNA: TGTGCCAGCAGCTCTAGCGGGGGGGAGACCCAGTACTTC
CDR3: CASSSSGGETQYF

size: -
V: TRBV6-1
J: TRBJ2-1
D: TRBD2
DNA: TGTGCCAGCAGTGAAGCTATGCTAGCGGGGGTTTACAATGAGCAGTTCTTC
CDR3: CASSEAMLAGVYNEQFF

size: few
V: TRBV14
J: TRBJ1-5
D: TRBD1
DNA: TGTGCCAGCAGCCAAACAGGGGCGGCTCAGCCCCAGCATTTT
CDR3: CASSQTGAAQPQHF